This TCR beta chain is from a study of OX40 agonist ivuxolimab in advanced cancers. Study overall: Subjects had a mean age of about 57 years, with a range of roughly 20 to 79; less than 90% were male.

Overall study results and limits: Researchers did not determine the expanded peripheral T cells' antigen specificity. CD8+ T cells (on average) carried more expanded clones than CD4+ T cells. Blood T cells, both CD4+ and CD8+, expanded clonally by week 6 at 0.1 to 3.0 mg/kg.

This clone was detected many times. Its antigen is unknown. This CDR3 is 13 amino acids long. The germline V gene encodes CDR1 MNHNS and CDR2 SASEGT. V gave up 4 bases and J gave up 5 bases; unmatched junction bases: 4. The table came from immunoSEQ multiplex PCR; TCRdb's copy has only in-frame clones and leaves some out. Of over 65,000 clones in the sample, approximately 86% were seen once. The sample here was CD4+ or CD8+ T cells sorted from blood, taken in a trial of the OX40 agonist ivuxolimab. This receptor was identified in an adult with an advanced solid tumor such as melanoma, head and neck, liver or kidney cancer. The genes are TRBV6-1 and TRBJ1-2; TRBD1 matches at 7 bases. The CDR3 nucleotides are TGTGCCAGCAGTGTCCTCAGGGGGTATGGCTACACCTTC. Amino acids: CASSVLRGYGYTF.